This TCR beta chain was captured by sequencing in a study of Graves' ophthalmopathy and Graves' hyperthyroidism. Study results and caveats: Also, most clonotypes expanded in the thyroid above 0.001 frequency appeared in blood. Cross-validated, the 13-signature model showed 87.88%/81.08% sensitivity/specificity, and 80%/75% in the test set. The model achieved 70.59% sensitivity and approximately 74% specificity for ophthalmopathy progression.

The sequenced template was RNA, covering the TCR beta CDR3 region. RT-PCR with HTBI primers came first, then second-round multiplex PCR. TCRdb reanalysed the multiplex PCR reads using MiXCR and keeps one entry per CDR3 protein. This sample has 580,000 or so distinct CDR3 sequences, with under 45% found just once. About this clonotype: Antigen: not known. The germline gene is not matched at one end of the junction; a read error may be the cause.

Germline assignment: CDR1 SGHRS and CDR2 YFSETQ. The length of the CDR3 is 14 residues. Included hyperthyroidism patients were aged 18 to 65 and newly diagnosed (under 2 months' duration). The sequenced sample was peripheral blood or thyroid tissue (not recorded which). The TCR sequence derives from an adult man with Graves' hyperthyroidism. This sequence joins TRBV5-1 and TRBJ2-5; weak D call: TRBD1 (7 bases). The CDR3 DNA is TGCGCCAGCAGCTTGGAGGGGGCCCGGGAGACCCGGTACTTC. Amino acids: CASSLEGARETRYF. The variable domain in full, completed from reference TRBV5-1 and TRBJ2-5, reads KAGVTQTPRYLIKTRGQQVTLSCSPISGHRSVSWYQQTPGQGLQFLFEYFSETQRNKGNFPGRFSGRQFSNSRSEMNVSTLELGDSALYLCASSLEGARETRYFGPGTRLLVL.